Given below is one TCR beta chain in context. The antigen remains undetermined. Germline V CDR1 and CDR2: MDHEN, SYDVKM. The CDR3 extends over 12 amino acids. V lost 5 bases and J lost 9, with 11 bases in between. The sample comes from a study of human thymus T cells. Study-level findings and limits: Related research found strongly overlapping thymic repertoires in unrelated individuals. Biased V and J segment usage appeared in thymus and peripheral blood.

Generated by immunoSEQ multiplex PCR, the TCRdb table keeps only in-frame clones and is missing some. The repertoire holds some 120,000 clones, with more than 90% as singletons. Thymus tissue was removed during corrective cardiac surgery. Having corrective surgery for congenital heart defects, healthy Finnish infants were the ones who donated. This receptor was identified in a boy under three years old with a congenital heart defect but otherwise immunologically healthy. Sequencing was done on a sample of thymus tissue. The chain has TRBV28 and TRBJ2-1; no clear D. The CDR3 DNA reads as TGTGCCAGCAGTATCCTGACCGGTGAGCAGTTCTTC. As protein: CASSILTGEQFF.